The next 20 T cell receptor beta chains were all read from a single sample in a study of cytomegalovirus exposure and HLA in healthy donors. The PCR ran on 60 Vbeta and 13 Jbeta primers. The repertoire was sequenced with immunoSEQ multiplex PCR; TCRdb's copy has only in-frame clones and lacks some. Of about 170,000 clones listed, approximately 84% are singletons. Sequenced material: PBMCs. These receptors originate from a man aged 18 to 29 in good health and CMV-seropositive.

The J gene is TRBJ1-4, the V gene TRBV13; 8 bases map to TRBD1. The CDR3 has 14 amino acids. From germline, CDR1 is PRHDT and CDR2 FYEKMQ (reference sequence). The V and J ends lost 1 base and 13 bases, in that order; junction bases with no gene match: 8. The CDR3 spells CASSLEGTGGALFF. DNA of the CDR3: TGTGCCAGCAGCTTAGAAGGGACAGGTGGGGCACTGTTTTTT.

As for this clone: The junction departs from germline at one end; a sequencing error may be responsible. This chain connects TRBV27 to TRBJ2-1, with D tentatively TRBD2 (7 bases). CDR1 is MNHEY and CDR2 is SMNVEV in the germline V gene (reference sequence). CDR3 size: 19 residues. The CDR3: CAGSPRPGEGIRSYNEQFF. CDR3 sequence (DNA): TGTGCCGGCAGTCCGCGGCCAGGGGAGGGGATTAGGTCCTACAATGAGCAGTTCTTC.

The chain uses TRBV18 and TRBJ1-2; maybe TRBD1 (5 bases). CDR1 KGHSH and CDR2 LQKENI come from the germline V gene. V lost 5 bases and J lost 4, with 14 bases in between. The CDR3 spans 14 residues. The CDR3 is CASSAGGGSYGYTF. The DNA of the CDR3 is TGTGCCAGCTCAGCAGGTGGGGGGTCCTATGGCTACACCTTC.

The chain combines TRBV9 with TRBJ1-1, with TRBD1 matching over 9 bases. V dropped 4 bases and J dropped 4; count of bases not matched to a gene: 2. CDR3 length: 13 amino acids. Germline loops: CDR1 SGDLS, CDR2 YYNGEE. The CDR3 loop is CASSTGGGTEAFF. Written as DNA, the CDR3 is TGTGCCAGCAGCACAGGGGGCGGCACTGAAGCTTTCTTT.

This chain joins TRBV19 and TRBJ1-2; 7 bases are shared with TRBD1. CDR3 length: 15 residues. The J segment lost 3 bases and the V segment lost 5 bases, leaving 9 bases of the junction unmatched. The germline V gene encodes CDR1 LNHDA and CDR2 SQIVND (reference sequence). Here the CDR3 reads CASSLAGGFDYGYTF. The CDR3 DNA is TGTGCCAGTAGTCTGGCAGGGGGGTTCGACTATGGCTACACCTTC.

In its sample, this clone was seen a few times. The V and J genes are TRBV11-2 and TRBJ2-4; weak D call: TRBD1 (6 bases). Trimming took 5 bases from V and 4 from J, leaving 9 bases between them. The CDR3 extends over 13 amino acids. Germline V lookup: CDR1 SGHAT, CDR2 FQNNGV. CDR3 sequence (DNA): TGTGCCAGCAGCCCCGGACAGAAAAACATTCAGTACTTC. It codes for CASSPGQKNIQYF.

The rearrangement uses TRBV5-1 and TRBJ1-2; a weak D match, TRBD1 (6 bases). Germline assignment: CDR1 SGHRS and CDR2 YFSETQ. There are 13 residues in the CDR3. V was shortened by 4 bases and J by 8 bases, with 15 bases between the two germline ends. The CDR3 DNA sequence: TGCGCCAGCAGCACCGACGGGCAGGGGGGCTACACCTTC. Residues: CASSTDGQGGYTF.

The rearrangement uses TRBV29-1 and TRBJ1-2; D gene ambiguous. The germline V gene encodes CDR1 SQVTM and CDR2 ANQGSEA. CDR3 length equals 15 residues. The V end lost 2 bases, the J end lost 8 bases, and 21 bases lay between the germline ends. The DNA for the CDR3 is TGCAGCGTTGAAATGTCCCACGTCGGGGATAGAGGCTACACCTTC. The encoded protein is CSVEMSHVGDRGYTF.

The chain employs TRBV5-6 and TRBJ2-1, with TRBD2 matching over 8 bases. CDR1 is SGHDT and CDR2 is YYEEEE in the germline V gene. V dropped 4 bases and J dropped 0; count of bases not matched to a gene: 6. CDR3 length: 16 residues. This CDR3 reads CASSGHGGASYNEQFF. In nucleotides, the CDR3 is TGTGCCAGCAGCGGCCACGGGGGGGCCTCCTACAATGAGCAGTTCTTC.

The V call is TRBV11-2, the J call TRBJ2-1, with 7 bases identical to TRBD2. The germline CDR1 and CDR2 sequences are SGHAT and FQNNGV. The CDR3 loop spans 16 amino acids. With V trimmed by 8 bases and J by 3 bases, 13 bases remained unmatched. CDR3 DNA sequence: TGTGCCAGCGTCAGCATGGCGGGGGTTGTCTACAATGAGCAGTTCTTC. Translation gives CASVSMAGVVYNEQFF.

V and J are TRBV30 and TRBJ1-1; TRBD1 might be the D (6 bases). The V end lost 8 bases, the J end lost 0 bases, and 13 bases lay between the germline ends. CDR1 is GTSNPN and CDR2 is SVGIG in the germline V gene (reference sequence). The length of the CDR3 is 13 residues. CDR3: CATKGELNTEAFF. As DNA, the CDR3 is TGTGCCACGAAGGGGGAACTGAACACTGAAGCTTTCTTT.

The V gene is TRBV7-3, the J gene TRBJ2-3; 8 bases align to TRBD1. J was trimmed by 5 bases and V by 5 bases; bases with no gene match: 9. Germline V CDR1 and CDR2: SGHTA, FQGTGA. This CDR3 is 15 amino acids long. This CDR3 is CASSLRQGAGDTQYF. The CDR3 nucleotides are TGTGCCAGCAGCCTACGTCAGGGGGCCGGAGATACGCAGTATTTT.

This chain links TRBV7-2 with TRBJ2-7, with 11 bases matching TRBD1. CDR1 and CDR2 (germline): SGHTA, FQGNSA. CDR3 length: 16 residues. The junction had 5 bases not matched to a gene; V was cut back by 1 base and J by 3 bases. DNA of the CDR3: TGTGCCAGCAGCTTAGAACCGGGACAGGGGGTCTACGAGCAGTACTTC. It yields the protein CASSLEPGQGVYEQYF.

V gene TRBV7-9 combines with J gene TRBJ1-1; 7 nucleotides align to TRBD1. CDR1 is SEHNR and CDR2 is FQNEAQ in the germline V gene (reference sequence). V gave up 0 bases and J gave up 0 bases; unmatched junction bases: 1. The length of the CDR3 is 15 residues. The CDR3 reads CASSLAGQMNTEAFF. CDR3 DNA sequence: TGTGCCAGCAGCTTAGCGGGACAGATGAACACTGAAGCTTTCTTT. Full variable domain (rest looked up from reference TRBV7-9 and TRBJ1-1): DTGVSQNPRHKITKRGQNVTFRCDPISEHNRLYWYRQTLGQGPEFLTYFQNEAQLEKSRLLSDRFSAERPKGSFSTLEIQRTEQGDSAMYLCASSLAGQMNTEAFFGQGTRLTVV.

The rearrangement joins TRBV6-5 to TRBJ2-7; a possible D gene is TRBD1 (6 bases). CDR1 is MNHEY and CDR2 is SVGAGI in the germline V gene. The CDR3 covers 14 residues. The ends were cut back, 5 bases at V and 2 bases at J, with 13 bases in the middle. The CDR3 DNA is TGTGCCAGCAGTCCCCCGGGACAAGCCTACGAGCAGTACTTC. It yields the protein CASSPPGQAYEQYF.

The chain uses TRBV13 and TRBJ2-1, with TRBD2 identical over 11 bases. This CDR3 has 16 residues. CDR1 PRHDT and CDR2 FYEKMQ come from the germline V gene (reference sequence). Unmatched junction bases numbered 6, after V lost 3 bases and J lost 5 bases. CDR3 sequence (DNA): TGTGCCAGCAGCTTTGCTAGCGGGGGGTCAAACAATGAGCAGTTCTTC. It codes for CASSFASGGSNNEQFF.

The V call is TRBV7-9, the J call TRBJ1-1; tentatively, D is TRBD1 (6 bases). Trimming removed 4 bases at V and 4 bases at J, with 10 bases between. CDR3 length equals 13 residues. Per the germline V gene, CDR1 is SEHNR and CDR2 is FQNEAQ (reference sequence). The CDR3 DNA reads TGTGCCAGCAGCTACAGGGAGAGCACTGAAGCTTTCTTT. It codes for CASSYRESTEAFF.

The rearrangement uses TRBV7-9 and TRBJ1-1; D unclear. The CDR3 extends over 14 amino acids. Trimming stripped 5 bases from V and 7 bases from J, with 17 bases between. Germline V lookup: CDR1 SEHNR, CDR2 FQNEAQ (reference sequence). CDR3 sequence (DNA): TGTGCCAGCAGCCCCCGCCCGGACGGAGGTGAAGCTTTCTTT. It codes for CASSPRPDGGEAFF.

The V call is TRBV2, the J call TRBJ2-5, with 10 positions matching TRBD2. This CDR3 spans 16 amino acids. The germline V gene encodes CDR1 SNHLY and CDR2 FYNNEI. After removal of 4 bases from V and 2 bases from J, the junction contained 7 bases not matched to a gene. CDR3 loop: CASSGSSGGAQETQYF. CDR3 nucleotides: TGTGCCAGCAGTGGATCAAGCGGGGGGGCACAAGAGACCCAGTACTTC. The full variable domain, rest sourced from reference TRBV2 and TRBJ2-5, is EPEVTQTPSHQVTQMGQEVILRCVPISNHLYFYWYRQILGQKVEFLVSFYNNEISEKSEIFDDQFSVERPDGSNFTLKIRSTKLEDSAMYFCASSGSSGGAQETQYFGPGTRLLVL.

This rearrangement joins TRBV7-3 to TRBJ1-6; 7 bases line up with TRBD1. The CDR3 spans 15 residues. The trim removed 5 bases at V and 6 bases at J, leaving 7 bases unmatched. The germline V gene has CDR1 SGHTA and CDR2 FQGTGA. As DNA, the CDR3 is TGTGCCAGCAGCGAAGGGACAGTGACTAATTCACCCCTCCACTTT. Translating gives CASSEGTVTNSPLHF.